This TCR beta chain was documented in a study of blood T cell repertoires in COVID-19. Study in general: Researchers got acute and convalescent COVID-19 samples from the United States, Italy and Spain. PBMCs, B-cell-depleted T cells, or T cells were the source of the cDNA or gDNA that made up the material.

The germline gives CDR1 MGHRA, CDR2 YSYEKL. The CDR3 consists of 15 residues. Germline trimming cut 1 base from V and 2 bases from J; bases unmatched to any gene: 2. As processed by the authors: Estimated nucleated cell counts came from reference gene primer amplification. The protocol was immunoSEQ multiplex PCR, while the TCRdb copy is restricted to in-frame clones and leaves out a portion. Clone size and V and J calls were adopted from that table, with D and trimming inferred from the DNA. This sample has under 300,000 clones, with about 90% found just once. The receptor's source is a woman in her 30s with acute COVID-19. The chain combines TRBV4-1 with TRBJ1-1, with 9 bases matching TRBD1. Sequences were obtained from PBMCs or T cells enriched from blood (not recorded which). CDR3 amino acids: CASSQATGGNTEAFF. The CDR3 DNA reads TGCGCCAGCAGCCAAGCGACAGGGGGAAACACTGAAGCTTTCTTT.